This T cell receptor beta chain derives from a study of T cell responses to AZD1222 COVID-19 vaccine. Study conclusions and caveats: Spike was spanned by vaccine-associated CD4 TCRs, which were dominant at 160-218 and 743-854.

The CDR3 sequence is 15 residues long. With 4 bases clipped from V and 0 bases from J, the junction kept 3 bases outside the gene matches. CDR1 is LNHDA and CDR2 is SQIVND in the germline V gene (reference sequence). With regard to this clone: The antigen remains undetermined.

The repertoire was sequenced with immunoSEQ multiplex PCR; TCRdb's copy has only in-frame clones and lacks some. This sample has some 140,000 clones, with around four fifths found just once. The rearrangement links TRBV19 to TRBJ1-5; 7 nucleotides match TRBD1. This TCR was recovered from an adult in good health. The specimen was peripheral blood, collected on day 0 of AZD1222 vaccination. The CDR3 is CASSKQGISNQPQHF. The CDR3 DNA reads as TGTGCCAGTAGTAAACAGGGGATTAGCAATCAGCCCCAGCATTTT.